This entry lists 5 T cell receptor beta chains sequenced from one sample in a study of cytomegalovirus exposure and HLA in healthy donors (dated by TCRdb to about 2017). Library preparation was by the immunoSEQ multiplex PCR assay. This is the immuneACCESS table as TCRdb keeps it, with only in-frame sequences that have V and J called. A part of the clones is gone; compared with another copy, unresolved V genes explain less than half, and the rest is unexplained. The sample has about 360,000 clones on record, 86% of them singletons. The biggest ten clones account for 0.83% of the sample. The sequenced sample was PBMCs. These receptors were obtained from a woman younger than 30 in good health and CMV-seronegative.

The genes are TRBV5-1 and TRBJ1-1, with TRBD1 identical over 7 bases. V shed 5 bases, J shed 5 bases, and the junction held 9 bases outside the gene matches. This CDR3 comprises 14 residues. From germline, CDR1 is SGHRS and CDR2 YFSETQ. The CDR3 loop reads CASSPLQGWTEAFF. The CDR3 DNA follows: TGCGCCAGCAGTCCTTTACAGGGGTGGACTGAAGCTTTCTTT.

The rearrangement uses TRBV9 and TRBJ2-1; 10 nucleotides match TRBD1. The CDR3 loop spans 15 amino acids. J lost 9 bases, V lost 3 bases, and 9 bases had no gene match. Germline V gene lookup returns CDR1 SGDLS and CDR2 YYNGEE. CDR3 residues: CASSADAGQGGEQFF. CDR3 in DNA: TGTGCCAGCAGCGCGGACGCCGGACAGGGGGGTGAGCAGTTCTTC.

In its sample, this clone was seen a few times. The J gene is TRBJ2-5, the V gene TRBV19; weak D call: TRBD2 (5 bases). V lost 6 bases and J lost 5, with 10 bases in between. This CDR3 contains 12 residues. Germline V gene sequence: CDR1 LNHDA, CDR2 SQIVND (reference sequence). CDR3 loop: CASSEGWETQYF. CDR3 DNA sequence: TGTGCCAGTAGCGAGGGTTGGGAGACCCAGTACTTC. Combining the CDR3 with reference TRBV19 and TRBJ2-5 gives the whole variable domain DGGITQSPKYLFRKEGQNVTLSCEQNLNHDAMYWYRQDPGQGLRLIYYSQIVNDFQKGDIAEGYSVSREKKESFPLTVTSAQKNPTAFYLCASSEGWETQYFGPGTRLLVL.

The chain joins TRBV28 to TRBJ1-1; 8 positions match TRBD1. V lost 5 bases and J lost 2; bases outside the gene matches: 4. The germline V gene has CDR1 MDHEN and CDR2 SYDVKM. The CDR3 spans 14 residues. This CDR3 is CASSHRGSNTEAFF. Here the CDR3 DNA reads TGTGCCAGCAGTCACAGGGGGTCCAACACTGAAGCTTTCTTT.

The rearrangement joins TRBV9 to TRBJ1-4; 10 bases are a match to TRBD1. J gave up 7 bases and V 4 bases, and 7 bases lay outside the gene matches. Looked up from germline, CDR1 is SGDLS and CDR2 is YYNGEE. CDR3 length: 15 residues. CDR3 amino acids: CASSSPGQGGEKLFF. The CDR3 nucleotides read TGTGCCAGCAGCTCCCCCGGACAGGGGGGTGAAAAACTGTTTTTT.